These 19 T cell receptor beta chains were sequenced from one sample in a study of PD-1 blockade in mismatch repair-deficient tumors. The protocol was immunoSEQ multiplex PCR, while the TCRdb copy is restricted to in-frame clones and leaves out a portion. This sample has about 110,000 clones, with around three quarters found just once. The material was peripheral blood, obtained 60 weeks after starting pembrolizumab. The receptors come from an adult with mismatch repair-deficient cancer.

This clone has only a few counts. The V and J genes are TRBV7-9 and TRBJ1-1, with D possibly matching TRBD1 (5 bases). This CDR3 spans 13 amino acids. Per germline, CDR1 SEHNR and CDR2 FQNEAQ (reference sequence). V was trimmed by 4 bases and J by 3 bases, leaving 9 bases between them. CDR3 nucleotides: TGTGCCAGCAGCTCATCAGGGTACACTGAAGCTTTCTTT. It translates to CASSSSGYTEAFF.

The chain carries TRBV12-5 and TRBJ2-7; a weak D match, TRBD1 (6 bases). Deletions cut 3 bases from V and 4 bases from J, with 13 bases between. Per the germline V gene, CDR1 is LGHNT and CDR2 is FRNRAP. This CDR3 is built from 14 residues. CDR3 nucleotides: TGTGCTAGTGGTTTACCGGGACAAAAATACGAGCAGTACTTC. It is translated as CASGLPGQKYEQYF.

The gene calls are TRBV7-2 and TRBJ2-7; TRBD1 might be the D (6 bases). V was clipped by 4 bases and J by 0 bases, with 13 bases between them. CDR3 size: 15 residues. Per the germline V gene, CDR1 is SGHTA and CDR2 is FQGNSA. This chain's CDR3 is CASSSSGASSYEQYF. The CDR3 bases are TGTGCCAGCAGCTCCTCAGGGGCGAGCTCCTACGAGCAGTACTTC.

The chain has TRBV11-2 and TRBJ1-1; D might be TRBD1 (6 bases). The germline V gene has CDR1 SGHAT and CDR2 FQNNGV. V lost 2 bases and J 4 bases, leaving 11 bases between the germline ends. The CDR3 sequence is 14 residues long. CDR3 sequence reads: CASSLQGRGTEAFF. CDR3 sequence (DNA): TGTGCCAGCAGCTTACAGGGGAGGGGCACTGAAGCTTTCTTT.

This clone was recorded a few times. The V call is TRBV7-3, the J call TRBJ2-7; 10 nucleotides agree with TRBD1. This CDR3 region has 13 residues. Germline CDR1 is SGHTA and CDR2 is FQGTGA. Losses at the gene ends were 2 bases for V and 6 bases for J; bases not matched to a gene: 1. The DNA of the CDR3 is TGTGCCAGCAGCTTAGACAGGGGGCGCGAGCAGTACTTC. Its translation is CASSLDRGREQYF.

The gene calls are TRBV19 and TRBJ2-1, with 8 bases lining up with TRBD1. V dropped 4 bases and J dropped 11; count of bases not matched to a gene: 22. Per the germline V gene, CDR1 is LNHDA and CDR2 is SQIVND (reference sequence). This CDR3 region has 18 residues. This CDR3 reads CASSTGTGDPRTTIQQFF. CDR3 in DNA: TGTGCCAGTAGTACCGGGACAGGTGATCCCCGGACAACCATTCAGCAGTTCTTC. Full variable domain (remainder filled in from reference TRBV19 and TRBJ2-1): DGGITQSPKYLFRKEGQNVTLSCEQNLNHDAMYWYRQDPGQGLRLIYYSQIVNDFQKGDIAEGYSVSREKKESFPLTVTSAQKNPTAFYLCASSTGTGDPRTTIQQFFGPGTRLTVL.

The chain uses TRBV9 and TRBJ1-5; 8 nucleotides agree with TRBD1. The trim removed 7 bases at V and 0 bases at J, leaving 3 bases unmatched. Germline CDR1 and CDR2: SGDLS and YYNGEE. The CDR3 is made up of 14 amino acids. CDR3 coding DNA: TGTGCCAGCGACAGGGGTTTTAGCAATCAGCCCCAGCATTTT. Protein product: CASDRGFSNQPQHF.

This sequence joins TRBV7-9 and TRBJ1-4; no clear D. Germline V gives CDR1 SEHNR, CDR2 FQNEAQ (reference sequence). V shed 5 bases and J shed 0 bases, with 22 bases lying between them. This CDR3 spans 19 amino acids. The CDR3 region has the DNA TGTGCCAGCAGCCCCCTACAAGGGAGTATTCTTGCAACTAATGAAAAACTGTTTTTT. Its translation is CASSPLQGSILATNEKLFF.

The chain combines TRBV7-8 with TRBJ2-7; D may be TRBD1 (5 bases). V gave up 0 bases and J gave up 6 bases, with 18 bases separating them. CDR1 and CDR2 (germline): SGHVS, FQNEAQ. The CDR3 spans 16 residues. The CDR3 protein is CASSLALHSGSGEQYF. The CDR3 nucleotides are TGTGCCAGCAGCTTAGCGCTGCACTCAGGGTCGGGCGAGCAGTACTTC.

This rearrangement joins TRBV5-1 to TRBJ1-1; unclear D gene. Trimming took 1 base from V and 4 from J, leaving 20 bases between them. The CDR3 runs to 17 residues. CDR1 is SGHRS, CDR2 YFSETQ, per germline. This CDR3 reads CASSLFPPGGKGTEAFF. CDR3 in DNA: TGCGCCAGCAGCTTGTTTCCCCCCGGTGGGAAAGGCACTGAAGCTTTCTTT.

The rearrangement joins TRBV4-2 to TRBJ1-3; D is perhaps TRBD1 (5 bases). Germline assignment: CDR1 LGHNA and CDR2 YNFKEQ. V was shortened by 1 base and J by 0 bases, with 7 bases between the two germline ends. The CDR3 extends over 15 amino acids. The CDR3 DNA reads TGTGCCAGCAGCCAAGGGGGGAGCTCTGGAAACACCATATATTTT. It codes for CASSQGGSSGNTIYF.

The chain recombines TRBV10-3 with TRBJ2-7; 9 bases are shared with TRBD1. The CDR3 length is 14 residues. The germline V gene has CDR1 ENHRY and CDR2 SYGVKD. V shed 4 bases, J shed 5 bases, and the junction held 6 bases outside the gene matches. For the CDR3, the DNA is TGTGCCATCAGTGGGGACAGGGACACCCACGAGCAGTACTTC. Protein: CAISGDRDTHEQYF.

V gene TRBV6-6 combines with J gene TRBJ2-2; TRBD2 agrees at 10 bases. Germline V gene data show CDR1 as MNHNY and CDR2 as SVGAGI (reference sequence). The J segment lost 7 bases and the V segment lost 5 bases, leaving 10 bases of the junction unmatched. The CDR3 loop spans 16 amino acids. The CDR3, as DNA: TGTGCCAGCAGTCAAGTAGCGGGAGGAAGGGACGGGGAGCTGTTTTTT. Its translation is CASSQVAGGRDGELFF.

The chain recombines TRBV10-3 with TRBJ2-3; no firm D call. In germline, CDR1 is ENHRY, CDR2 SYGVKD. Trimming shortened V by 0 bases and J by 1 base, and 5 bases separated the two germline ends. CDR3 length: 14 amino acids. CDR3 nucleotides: TGTGCCATCAGTGAGTCTCTGGGCACAGATACGCAGTATTTT. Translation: CAISESLGTDTQYF.

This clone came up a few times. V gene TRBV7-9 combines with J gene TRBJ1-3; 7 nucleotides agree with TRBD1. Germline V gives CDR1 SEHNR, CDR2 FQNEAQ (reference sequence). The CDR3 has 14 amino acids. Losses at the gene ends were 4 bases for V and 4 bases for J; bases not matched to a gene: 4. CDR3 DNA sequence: TGTGCCAGCAGCTACACAGGGGTCGGAAACACCATATATTTT. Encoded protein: CASSYTGVGNTIYF.

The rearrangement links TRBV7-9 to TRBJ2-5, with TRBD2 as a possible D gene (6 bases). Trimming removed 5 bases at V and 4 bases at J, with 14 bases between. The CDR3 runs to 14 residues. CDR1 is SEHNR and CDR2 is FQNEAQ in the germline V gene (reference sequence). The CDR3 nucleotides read TGTGCCAGCAGCCCCCCAGAGGGACTAGAGACCCAGTACTTC. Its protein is CASSPPEGLETQYF.

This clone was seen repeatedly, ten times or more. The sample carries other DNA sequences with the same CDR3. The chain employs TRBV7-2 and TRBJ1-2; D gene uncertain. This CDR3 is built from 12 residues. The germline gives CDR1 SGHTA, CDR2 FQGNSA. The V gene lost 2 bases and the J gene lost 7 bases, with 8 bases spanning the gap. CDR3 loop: CASSLLRGGYTF. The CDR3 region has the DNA TGTGCCAGCAGCTTACTTCGGGGTGGCTACACCTTC.

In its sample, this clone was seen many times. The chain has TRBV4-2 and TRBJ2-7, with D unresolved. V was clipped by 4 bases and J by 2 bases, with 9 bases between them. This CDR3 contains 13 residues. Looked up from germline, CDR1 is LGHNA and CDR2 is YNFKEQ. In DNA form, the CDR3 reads TGTGCCAGCAGCCGGGCCGTGACCTACGAGCAGTACTTC. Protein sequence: CASSRAVTYEQYF.

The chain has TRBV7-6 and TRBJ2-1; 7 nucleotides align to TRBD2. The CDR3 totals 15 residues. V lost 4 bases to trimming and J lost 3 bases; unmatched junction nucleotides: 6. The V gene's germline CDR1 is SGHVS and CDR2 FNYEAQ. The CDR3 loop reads CASSSRASGYNEQFF. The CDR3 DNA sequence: TGTGCCAGCAGCTCTAGGGCTAGCGGCTACAATGAGCAGTTCTTC. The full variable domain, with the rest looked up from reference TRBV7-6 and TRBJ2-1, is GAGVSQSPRYKVTKRGQDVALRCDPISGHVSLYWYRQALGQGPEFLTYFNYEAQQDKSGLPNDRFSAERPEGSISTLTIQRTEQRDSAMYRCASSSRASGYNEQFFGPGTRLTVL.